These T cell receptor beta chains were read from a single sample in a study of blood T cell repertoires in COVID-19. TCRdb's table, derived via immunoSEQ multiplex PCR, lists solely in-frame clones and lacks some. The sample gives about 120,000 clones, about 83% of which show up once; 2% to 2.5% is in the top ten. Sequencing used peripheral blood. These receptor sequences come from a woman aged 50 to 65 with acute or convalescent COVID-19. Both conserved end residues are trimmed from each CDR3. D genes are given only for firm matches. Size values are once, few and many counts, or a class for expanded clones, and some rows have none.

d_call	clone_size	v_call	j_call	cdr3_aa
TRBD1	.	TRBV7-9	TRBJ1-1	ASSPGGPGTEAF
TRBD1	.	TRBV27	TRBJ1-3	ASSTGTGFPGYSGNTIY
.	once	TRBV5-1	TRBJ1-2	ASSADPGGRNGYT
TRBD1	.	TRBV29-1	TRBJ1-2	SAGQGMGYT
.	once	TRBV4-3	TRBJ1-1	ASSQEKGATEAF
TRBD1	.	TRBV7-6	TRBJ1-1	ASRRDSSTEAF
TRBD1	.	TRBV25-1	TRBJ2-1	ASSPRAGGFANEQF
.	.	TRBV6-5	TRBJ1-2	ASMAGLRDGYT
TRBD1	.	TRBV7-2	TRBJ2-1	ASSPHQGANEQF
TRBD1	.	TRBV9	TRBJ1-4	ASSFSGTGKEKLF
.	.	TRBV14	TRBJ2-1	ASRRYNEQF
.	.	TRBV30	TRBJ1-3	AWSVAGPGNTIY
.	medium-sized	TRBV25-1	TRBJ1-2	ASSISGIDGYT
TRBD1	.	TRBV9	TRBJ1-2	ASSATGGDGGYT
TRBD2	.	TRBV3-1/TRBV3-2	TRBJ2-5	ASSQEILAGGVPETQY
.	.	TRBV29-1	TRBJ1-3	SVGMGRSSGNTIY
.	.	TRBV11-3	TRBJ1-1	ASSLGRLLTEAF
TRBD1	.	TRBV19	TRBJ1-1	ASSIDAGRGPGTEAF
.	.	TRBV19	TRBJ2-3	ASSRGQSTDTQY
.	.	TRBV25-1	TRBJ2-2	ASSEKGLNTGELF
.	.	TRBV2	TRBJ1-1	ASSSFDMAEAF
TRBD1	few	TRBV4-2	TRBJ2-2	ASSPKDREVTGELF
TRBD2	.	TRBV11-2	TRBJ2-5	ASSLDLRSGGQETQY
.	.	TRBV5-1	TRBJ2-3	ASSFRDPTPDTQY
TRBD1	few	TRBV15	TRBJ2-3	ATSRDGGRGTDTQY
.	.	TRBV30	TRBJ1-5	AWSVPRSGGNQPQH
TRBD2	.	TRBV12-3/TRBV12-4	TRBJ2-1	ASSLGLAGGTV
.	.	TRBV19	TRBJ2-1	ASSIVDNEQF
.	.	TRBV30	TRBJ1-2	AWSLLAAGYT